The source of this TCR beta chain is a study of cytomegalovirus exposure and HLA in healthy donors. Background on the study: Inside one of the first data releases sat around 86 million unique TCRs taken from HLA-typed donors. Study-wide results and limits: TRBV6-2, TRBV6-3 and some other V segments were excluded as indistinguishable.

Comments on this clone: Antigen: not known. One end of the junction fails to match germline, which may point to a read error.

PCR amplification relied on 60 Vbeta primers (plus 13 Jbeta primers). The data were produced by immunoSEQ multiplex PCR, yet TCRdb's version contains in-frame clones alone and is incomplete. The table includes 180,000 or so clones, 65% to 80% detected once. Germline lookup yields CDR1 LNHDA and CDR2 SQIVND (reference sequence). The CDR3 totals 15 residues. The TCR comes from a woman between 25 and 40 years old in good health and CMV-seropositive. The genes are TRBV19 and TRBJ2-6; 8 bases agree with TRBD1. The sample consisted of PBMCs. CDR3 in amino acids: CASSTTGAGANGLTF. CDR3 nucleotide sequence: TGTGCCAGTAGTACGACAGGGGCTGGGGCCAACGGCCTGACTTTC.